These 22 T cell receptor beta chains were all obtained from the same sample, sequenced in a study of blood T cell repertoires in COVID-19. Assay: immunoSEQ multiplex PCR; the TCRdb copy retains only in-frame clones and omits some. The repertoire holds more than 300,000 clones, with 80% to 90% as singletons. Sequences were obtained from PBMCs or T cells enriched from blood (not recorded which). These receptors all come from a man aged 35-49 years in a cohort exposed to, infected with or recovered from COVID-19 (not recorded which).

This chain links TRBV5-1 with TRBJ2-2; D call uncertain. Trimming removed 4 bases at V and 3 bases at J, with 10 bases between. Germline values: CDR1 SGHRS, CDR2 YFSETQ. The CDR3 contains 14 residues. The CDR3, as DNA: TGCGCCAGCAGCATTGACGGAGACACCGGGGAGCTGTTTTTT. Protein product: CASSIDGDTGELFF.

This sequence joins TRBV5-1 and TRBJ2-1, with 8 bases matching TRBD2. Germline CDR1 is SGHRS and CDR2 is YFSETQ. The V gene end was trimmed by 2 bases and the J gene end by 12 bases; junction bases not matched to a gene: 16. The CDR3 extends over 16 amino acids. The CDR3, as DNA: TGCGCCAGCAGCTTAGCGACTAGCGAGATAGGAGGTGGGCAGTTCTTC. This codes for CASSLATSEIGGGQFF.

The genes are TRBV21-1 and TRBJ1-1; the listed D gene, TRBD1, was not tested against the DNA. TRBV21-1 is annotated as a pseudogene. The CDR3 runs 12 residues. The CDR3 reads CASSKRGTEAFF. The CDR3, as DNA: TGTGCCAGCAGCAAAAGGGGTACTGAAGCTTTCTTT.

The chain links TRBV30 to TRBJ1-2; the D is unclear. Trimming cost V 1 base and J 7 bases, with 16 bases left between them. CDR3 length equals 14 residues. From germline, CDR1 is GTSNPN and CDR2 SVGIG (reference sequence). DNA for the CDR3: TGTGCCTGGAGTGAGAAGGGCGCAGGAGGTGGCTACACCTTC. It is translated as CAWSEKGAGGGYTF.

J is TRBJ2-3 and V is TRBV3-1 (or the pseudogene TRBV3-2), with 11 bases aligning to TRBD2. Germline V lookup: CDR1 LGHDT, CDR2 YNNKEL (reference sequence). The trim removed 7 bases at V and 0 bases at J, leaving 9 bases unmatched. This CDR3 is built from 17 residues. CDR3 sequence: CASTPYRTSGSTDTQYF. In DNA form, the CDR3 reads TGTGCCAGCACTCCCTATCGGACTAGCGGGAGCACAGATACGCAGTATTTT.

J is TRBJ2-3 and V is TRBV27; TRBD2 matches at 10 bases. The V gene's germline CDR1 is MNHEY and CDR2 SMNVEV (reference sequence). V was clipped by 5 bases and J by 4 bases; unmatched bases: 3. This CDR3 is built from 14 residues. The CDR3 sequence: CASSTSGTADTQYF. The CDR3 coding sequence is TGTGCCAGCAGTACTAGCGGGACCGCAGATACGCAGTATTTT.

Written as DNA, the CDR3 is TGTGCCAGCAGCTTAGGGTCTTACGGCGGGGAGCTGTTTTTT. It is translated as CASSLGSYGGELFF. The chain links TRBV11-3 to TRBJ2-2, with D unclear. V shed 1 base and J shed 7 bases, with 10 bases lying between them. There are 14 residues in the CDR3. Germline V lookup: CDR1 SGHNT, CDR2 YENEEA.

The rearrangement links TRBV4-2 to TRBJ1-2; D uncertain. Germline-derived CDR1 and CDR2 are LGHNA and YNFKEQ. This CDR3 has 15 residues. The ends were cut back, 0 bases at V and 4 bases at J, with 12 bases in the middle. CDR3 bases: TGTGCCAGCAGCCAAGAGTGGGCAGGCCCCTATGGCTACACCTTC. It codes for CASSQEWAGPYGYTF.

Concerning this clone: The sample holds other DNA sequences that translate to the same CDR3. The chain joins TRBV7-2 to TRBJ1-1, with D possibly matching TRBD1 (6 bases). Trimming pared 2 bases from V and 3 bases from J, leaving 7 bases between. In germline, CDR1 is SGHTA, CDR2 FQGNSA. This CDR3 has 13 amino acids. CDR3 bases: TGTGCCAGCAGCTTACAGGGGTACACTGAAGCTTTCTTT. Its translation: CASSLQGYTEAFF.

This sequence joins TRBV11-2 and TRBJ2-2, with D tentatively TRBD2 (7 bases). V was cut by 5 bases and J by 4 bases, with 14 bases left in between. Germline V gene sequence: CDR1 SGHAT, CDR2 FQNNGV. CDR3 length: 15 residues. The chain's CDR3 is CASSPGRGLTGELFF. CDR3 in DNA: TGTGCCAGCAGCCCCGGGCGGGGGCTCACCGGGGAGCTGTTTTTT.

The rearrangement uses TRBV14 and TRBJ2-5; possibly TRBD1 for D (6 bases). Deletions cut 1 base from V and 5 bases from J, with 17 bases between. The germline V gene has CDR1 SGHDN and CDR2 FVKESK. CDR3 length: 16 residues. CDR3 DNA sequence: TGTGCCAGCAGCCAAGCGAAAGGAACAGGGATTGAGACCCAGTACTTC. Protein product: CASSQAKGTGIETQYF.

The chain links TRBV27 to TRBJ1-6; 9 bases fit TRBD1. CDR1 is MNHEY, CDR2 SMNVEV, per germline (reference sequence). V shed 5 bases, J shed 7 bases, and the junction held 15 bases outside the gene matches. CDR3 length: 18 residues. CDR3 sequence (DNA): TGTGCCAGCAGTACAACAGGGGGCGCCTATTTCGGGAATTCACCCCTCCACTTT. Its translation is CASSTTGGAYFGNSPLHF.

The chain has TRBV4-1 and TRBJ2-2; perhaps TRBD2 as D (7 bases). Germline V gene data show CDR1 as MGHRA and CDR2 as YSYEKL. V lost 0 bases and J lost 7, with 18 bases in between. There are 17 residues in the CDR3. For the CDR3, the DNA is TGCGCCAGCAGCCAAGATGGCGGGGGCCGGTTCGGCGGGGAGCTGTTTTTT. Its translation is CASSQDGGGRFGGELFF.

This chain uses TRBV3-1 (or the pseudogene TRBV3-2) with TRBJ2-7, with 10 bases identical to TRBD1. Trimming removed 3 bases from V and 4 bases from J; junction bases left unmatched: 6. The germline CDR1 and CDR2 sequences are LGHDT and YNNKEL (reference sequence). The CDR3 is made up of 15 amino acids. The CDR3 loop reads CASSHVTGGLYEQYF. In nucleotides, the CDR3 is TGTGCCAGCAGCCACGTGACAGGGGGCCTTTACGAGCAGTACTTC.

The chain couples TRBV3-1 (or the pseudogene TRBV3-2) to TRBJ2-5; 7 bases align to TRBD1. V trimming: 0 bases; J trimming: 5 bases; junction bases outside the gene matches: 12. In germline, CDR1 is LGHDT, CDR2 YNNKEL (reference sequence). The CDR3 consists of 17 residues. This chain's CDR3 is CASSQEPLRGRMETQYF. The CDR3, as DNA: TGTGCCAGCAGCCAAGAGCCCCTTAGGGGGCGAATGGAGACCCAGTACTTC.

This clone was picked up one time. The CDR3 DNA follows: TGTGCCAGCAGCTTAGGTGGGGGACTTACTAACTATGGCTACACCTTC. It codes for CASSLGGGLTNYGYTF. The chain has TRBV7-2 and TRBJ1-2, with TRBD1 as a possible D gene (5 bases). CDR3 length: 16 amino acids. The germline CDR1 and CDR2 sequences are SGHTA and FQGNSA. The V end was cut by 1 base, the J end by 0 bases, with 12 bases between.

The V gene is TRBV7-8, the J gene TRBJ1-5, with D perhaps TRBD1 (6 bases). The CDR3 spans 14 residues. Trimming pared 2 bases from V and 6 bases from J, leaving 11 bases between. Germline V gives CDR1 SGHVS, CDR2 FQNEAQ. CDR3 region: CASSLRAGVQPQHF. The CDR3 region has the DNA TGTGCCAGCAGCTTAAGGGCAGGGGTTCAGCCCCAGCATTTT. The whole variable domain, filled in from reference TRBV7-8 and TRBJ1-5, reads GAGVSQSPRYKVAKRGQDVALRCDPISGHVSLFWYQQALGQGPEFLTYFQNEAQLDKSGLPSDRFFAERPEGSVSTLKIQRTQQEDSAVYLCASSLRAGVQPQHFGDGTRLSIL.

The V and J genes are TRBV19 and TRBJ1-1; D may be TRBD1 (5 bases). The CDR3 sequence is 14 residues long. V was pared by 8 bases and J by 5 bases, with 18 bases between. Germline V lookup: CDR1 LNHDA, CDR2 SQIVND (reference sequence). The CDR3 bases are TGTGCCAGTTTCCGACGGGGGGGAAGTACTGAAGCTTTCTTT. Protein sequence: CASFRRGGSTEAFF.

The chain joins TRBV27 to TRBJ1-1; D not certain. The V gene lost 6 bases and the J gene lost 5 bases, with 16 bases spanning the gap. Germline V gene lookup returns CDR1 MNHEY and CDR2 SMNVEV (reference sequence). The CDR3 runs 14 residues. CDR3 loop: CASSPIESYTEAFF. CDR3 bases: TGTGCCAGCAGCCCGATTGAGAGTTATACTGAAGCTTTCTTT.

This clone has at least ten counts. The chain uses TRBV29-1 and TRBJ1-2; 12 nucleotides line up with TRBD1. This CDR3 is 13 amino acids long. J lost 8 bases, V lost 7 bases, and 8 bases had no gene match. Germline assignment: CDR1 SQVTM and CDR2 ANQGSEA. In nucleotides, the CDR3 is TGCAGCGCCGGGACAGGGGGCTTGGAGGGCTACACCTTC. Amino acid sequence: CSAGTGGLEGYTF.

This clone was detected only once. CDR3 residues: CASSIRQGAIQETQYF. For the CDR3, the DNA is TGTGCCAGTAGTATACGACAGGGGGCTATCCAAGAGACCCAGTACTTC. The chain employs TRBV19 and TRBJ2-5, with TRBD1 matching 10 bases. The CDR3 loop spans 16 amino acids. CDR1 and CDR2 from the germline V gene are LNHDA and SQIVND (reference sequence). Losses at the gene ends were 2 bases for V and 1 base for J; bases not matched to a gene: 4.

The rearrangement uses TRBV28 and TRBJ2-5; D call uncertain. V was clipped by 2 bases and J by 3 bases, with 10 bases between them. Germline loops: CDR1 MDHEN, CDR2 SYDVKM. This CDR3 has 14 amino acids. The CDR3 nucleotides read TGTGCCAGCAGTTTACCCCACAGAAAAGAGACCCAGTACTTC. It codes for CASSLPHRKETQYF.